This TCR beta chain came from a study of identical twins. Study-wide points: Instead of following the same donors, the conclusions were based on cross-sectional statistical analysis.

The CDR3 is 14 residues long. The V gene end was trimmed by 7 bases and the J gene end by 8 bases; junction bases not matched to a gene: 11. The germline V gene encodes CDR1 MNHNS and CDR2 SASEGT. Points on this clonotype: What it binds is unknown.

Only healthy Caucasians were enrolled as donors. A single record per CDR3 protein comes from TCRdb applying MiXCR to the 5' RACE reads. The sample gives some 900,000 distinct CDR3 sequences, 10% to 15% of which show up once; around 1.5% is in the top ten. These records were also assigned to another study, of yellow fever vaccine responses in identical twins.

The sequencing input was PBMCs. The source of this sequence is a woman aged 18 to 35 in good health. The V and J genes are TRBV6-1 and TRBJ1-1, with 9 positions matching TRBD1. The CDR3: CASKTGTGTYEAFF. CDR3 DNA: TGTGCCAGCAAAACCGGGACAGGGACCTACGAAGCTTTCTTT.